Listed here is a single T cell receptor (beta chain). Its target is not known. This CDR3 comprises 15 residues. Between the trimmed V and J ends, which lost 0 bases and 7 bases, there was a span of 12 bases. Germline V lookup: CDR1 MNHEY, CDR2 SVGAGI. Primers for the PCR totalled 60 Vbeta and 13 Jbeta. Per the study methods: The count from a later analysis was about 80 million unique TCR beta chains, roughly 11 million of them shared. Using immunoSEQ multiplex PCR, the repertoire was profiled, and TCRdb retains in-frame clones only, with some absent. The V and J calls and the clone size are those of that table, but D and trimming were determined from the DNA. This sample has over 70,000 clones; around 80% occur once, and the top ten carry roughly 25%. The data were taken from a study of cytomegalovirus exposure and HLA in healthy donors. Study-level results: In vitro work confirmed that a few CMV-associated chains recognize CMV antigens.

The chain carries TRBV6-5 and TRBJ1-4, with a possible D match to TRBD1 (5 bases). This clonotype was sampled from a woman between 50 and 59 years old in good health and CMV-seropositive. The material sequenced was PBMCs. CDR3 sequence reads: CASSYSQGISEKLFF. For the CDR3, the DNA is TGTGCCAGCAGTTACTCCCAGGGCATAAGTGAAAAACTGTTTTTT.